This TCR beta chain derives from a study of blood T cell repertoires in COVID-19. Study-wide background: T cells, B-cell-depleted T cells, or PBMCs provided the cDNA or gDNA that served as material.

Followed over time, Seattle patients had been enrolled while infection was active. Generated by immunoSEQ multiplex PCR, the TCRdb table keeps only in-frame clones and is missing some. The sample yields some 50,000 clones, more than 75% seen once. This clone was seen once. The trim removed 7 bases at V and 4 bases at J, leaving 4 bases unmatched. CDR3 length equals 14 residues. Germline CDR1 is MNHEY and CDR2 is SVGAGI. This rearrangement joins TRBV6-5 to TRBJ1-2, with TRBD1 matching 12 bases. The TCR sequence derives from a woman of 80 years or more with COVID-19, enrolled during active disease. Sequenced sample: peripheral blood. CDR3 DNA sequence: TGTGCCAGCAACAAGGGACAGGGGGCCTATGGCTACACCTTC. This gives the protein CASNKGQGAYGYTF.